Reported below is one T cell receptor (beta chain). Its antigen is as yet unknown. V trimming: 3 bases; J trimming: 2 bases; junction bases outside the gene matches: 5. The V gene's germline CDR1 is SNHLY and CDR2 FYNNEI. This CDR3 has 16 amino acids. The sample comes from a study of shared clonotypes between healthy human individuals. At the level of the study: Per donor, CD8 memory used one plate, CD8 naive used two, CD4 memory used three and CD4 naive used three. General study results and limits: Across several donors, naive CD4 shared approximately 4.5%, naive CD8 more than 3%, memory CD4 more than 2%, memory CD8 0.4% to 0.5%. Compared with memory subsets, naive subsets generally had larger estimated richness.

CD8 cells classed as naive were CD45RO-negative and positively selected for CCR7, excluding terminally differentiated effector memory CD45RA+ cells. Sequencing was performed with immunoSEQ multiplex PCR; in TCRdb, only in-frame clones are kept and a portion is missing. Among hundreds of thousands of clones listed, approximately 96% were seen once. The TCR comes from a woman aged 30 to 39 in good health. V is TRBV2 and J is TRBJ2-1; 9 positions match TRBD2. Sequences were obtained from naive CD8+ T cells sorted from blood. The CDR3: CASSDKAGGPYNEQFF. DNA of the CDR3: TGTGCCAGCAGTGATAAGGCGGGAGGGCCCTACAATGAGCAGTTCTTC.